The 8 T cell receptor beta chains below all came from one sample that was sequenced in a study of T-cell reconstitution after alpha-beta-depleted transplantation in children. Unique molecular identifiers were built into the TCRbeta library. Each CDR3 protein is one row after TCRdb ran MiXCR on the PCR reads. Here the sample spans around 960,000 distinct CDR3 sequences, around 30% being singletons. This specimen consisted of PBMCs, mostly from graft donor cells, obtained 360 days after TCRalphabeta/CD19-depleted stem cell transplant. These receptors came from a boy younger than two who had a stem cell transplant for SCID, so the T cells may come from the graft donor.

This clonotype was observed a few times. This sequence joins TRBV25-1 and TRBJ1-2; D gene unclear. The CDR3 is 14 residues long. Per germline, CDR1 MGHDK and CDR2 SYGVNS. V was shortened by 1 base and J by 4 bases, with 10 bases between the two germline ends. In DNA, the CDR3 is TGTGCCAGCAGTGAATGGGCAGAGGGCTATGGCTACACCTTC. Translated, it gives CASSEWAEGYGYTF.

This clonotype was detected a few times. This chain's CDR3 is CASRPSGSGTYEQYF. The CDR3 DNA sequence: TGTGCCAGCAGACCGAGTGGGTCGGGGACCTACGAGCAGTACTTC. The chain is built from TRBV12-3 or TRBV12-4 and TRBJ2-7; perhaps TRBD2 as D (5 bases). The CDR3 length is 15 residues. Trimming left V 6 bases short and J 2 bases short, with 17 bases between.

The V and J genes are TRBV9 and TRBJ1-5, with 7 bases fitting TRBD1. Trimming removed 4 bases from V and 2 bases from J; junction bases left unmatched: 6. The CDR3 is 15 residues long. Germline V gene lookup returns CDR1 SGDLS and CDR2 YYNGEE. DNA for the CDR3: TGTGCCAGCAGCCGGGACAGCCTTGGCAATCAGCCCCAGCATTTT. Its translation is CASSRDSLGNQPQHF.

This clonotype was detected a few times. This sequence joins TRBV2 and TRBJ1-1; D is undetermined. This CDR3 comprises 14 residues. Germline loops: CDR1 SNHLY, CDR2 FYNNEI. The V end was cut by 6 bases, the J end by 5 bases, with 16 bases between. As DNA, the CDR3 is TGTGCCAGCAGCTACGGCCGGACGGGGACTGAAGCTTTCTTT. As protein: CASSYGRTGTEAFF.

The chain is built from TRBV2 and TRBJ1-2, with 7 bases lining up with TRBD1. The V and J ends lost 2 bases and 2 bases, in that order; junction bases with no gene match: 5. This CDR3 comprises 15 residues. Germline V gene lookup returns CDR1 SNHLY and CDR2 FYNNEI. This CDR3 reads CASSERVTGNYGYTF. CDR3 DNA sequence: TGTGCCAGCAGTGAAAGGGTGACAGGGAACTATGGCTACACCTTC. The full variable domain, rest sourced from reference TRBV2 and TRBJ1-2, is EPEVTQTPSHQVTQMGQEVILRCVPISNHLYFYWYRQILGQKVEFLVSFYNNEISEKSEIFDDQFSVERPDGSNFTLKIRSTKLEDSAMYFCASSERVTGNYGYTFGSGTRLTVV.

The chain has TRBV20-1 and TRBJ2-1; D is uncertain. The V gene lost 3 bases and the J gene lost 4 bases, with 10 bases spanning the gap. Looked up from germline, CDR1 is DFQATT and CDR2 is SNEGSKA (reference sequence). The CDR3 is made up of 13 amino acids. CDR3 nucleotide sequence: TGCAGTGCTAGCTCAGGCTTTTACAATGAGCAGTTCTTC. It encodes CSASSGFYNEQFF.

The chain has TRBV12-3 or TRBV12-4 and TRBJ2-2; D perhaps matches TRBD1 (5 bases). The CDR3 consists of 15 residues. The germline V and J ends were trimmed by 5 bases and 5 bases, with 15 bases remaining between them. CDR3 protein: CASSLQGSLTGELFF. Written as DNA, the CDR3 is TGTGCCAGCAGTCTCCAGGGTTCGCTAACCGGGGAGCTGTTTTTT.

This clonotype was picked up a small number of times. The chain carries TRBV12-3 or TRBV12-4 and TRBJ1-1, with D possibly being TRBD1 (5 bases). V gave up 6 bases and J gave up 11 bases, with 22 bases separating them. The CDR3 has 14 amino acids. The CDR3 region is CASSRTNVGTGAFF. The CDR3 nucleotides read TGTGCCAGCAGCAGAACTAACGTAGGGACGGGGGCTTTCTTT.